The clone carrying this T cell receptor beta chain has just a few counts. Its target is unknown. The data were obtained in a study of vaccination and CD4 T cells after COVID-19. At the level of the study: The convalescent group had six males, four females, seven Caucasians, two Asians, one multiracial.

Sequence data for DNA of cultured CD4+ T cells were generated by the Oncomine TCR Beta short-read assay. TCRdb recomputed calls from the PCR reads with MiXCR, one row per CDR3 protein. The sample yields fewer than 25,000 distinct CDR3 sequences, around 50% seen once. The treatment: roughly 10-day PBMC culture with coronavirus spike peptide pools or control peptides (ViraFEST assay). This CDR3 has 15 amino acids. Trimming left V 5 bases short and J 3 bases short, with 14 bases between. Germline V gene sequence: CDR1 SGHVS, CDR2 FNYEAQ. Sequenced: CD4+ T cells from blood, cultured in vitro. The sequence was obtained from a human donor who had recovered from COVID-19. The chain couples TRBV7-6 to TRBJ1-5; D perhaps matches TRBD1 (6 bases). CDR3 loop: CASSVSGGLNQPQHF. The CDR3 DNA follows: TGTGCCAGCAGCGTATCGGGGGGGCTCAATCAGCCCCAGCATTTT.